Below, one T cell receptor beta chain is given with its context. Its specificity is unknown. An even split of each subset's genomic DNA across several immunoSEQ plates was performed. Using immunoSEQ multiplex PCR, the repertoire was profiled, and TCRdb retains in-frame clones only, with some absent. The sample lists over 1.4 million clones; approximately 97% were seen once. This entry belongs to a study of shared clonotypes between healthy human individuals. Findings and limits, study-wide: Expectations were that clonotype sharing among donors would be affected by sequencing depth.

Those who donated were healthy HIV-negative adults, with no recent acute infections or vaccinations reported. The source is a man in his thirties or forties in good health. The sample was naive CD4+ T cells sorted from blood. Subset of the sample: CD45RA+ positively selected.

The CDR3 DNA reads as TGCAGCGTGCAAGGGCGGGAGCGCTACGAGCAGTACTTC. This sequence encodes CSVQGRERYEQYF. The J gene is TRBJ2-7, the V gene TRBV29-1, with TRBD2 matching over 7 bases. V gave up 6 bases and J gave up 3 bases; unmatched junction bases: 8. Germline CDR1 reads SQVTM; CDR2 reads ANQGSEA. The CDR3 spans 13 residues.